This is a list of T cell receptor beta chains from one sample in a study of blood T cell repertoires in COVID-19. The method was immunoSEQ multiplex PCR; TCRdb's version includes in-frame clones alone and lacks a portion of them. The sample includes over 130,000 clones, 84% of them seen just once. Sequencing used peripheral blood. These receptors originate from a woman in her sixties with acute or convalescent COVID-19. CDR3s include the opening cysteine and the closing phenylalanine or tryptophan. A D gene is named only where the DNA matches it firmly. The size entry is marked missing in some rows and otherwise reads once, few, many or a size class.

cdr3_aa,cdr3_nt,clone_size,j_call,d_call,v_call
CASSLSGTGGMYSNQPQHF,TGTGCCAGCAGTTTATCGGGGACAGGGGGGATGTATAGCAATCAGCCCCAGCATTTT,-,TRBJ1-5,TRBD1,TRBV28
CASRAKQGYQETQYF,TGTGCCAGCAGAGCGAAACAGGGTTACCAAGAGACCCAGTACTTC,-,TRBJ2-5,-,TRBV25-1
CATRDRSGSYEQFF,TGTGCCACCCGGGACCGTAGCGGGAGCTATGAGCAGTTCTTC,-,TRBJ2-1,TRBD2,TRBV28
CASSLRQGNQPQHF,TGTGCCAGCAGTCTACGACAGGGGAATCAGCCCCAGCATTTT,-,TRBJ1-5,TRBD1,TRBV2
CASSSGTANYGYTF,TGTGCCAGCAGTTCCGGGACAGCTAACTATGGCTACACCTTC,few,TRBJ1-2,TRBD1,TRBV28
CASSARMDRLNYGYTF,TGTGCCAGCTCAGCAAGGATGGACAGACTTAACTATGGCTACACCTTC,-,TRBJ1-2,-,TRBV18
CARSSWGGTEAFF,TGTGCCAGAAGCTCTTGGGGGGGAACTGAAGCTTTCTTT,-,TRBJ1-1,-,TRBV5-3
CASRDRGGYEQYF,TGTGCCAGCAGGGACCGGGGGGGCTACGAGCAGTACTTC,-,TRBJ2-7,TRBD2,TRBV28
CASSPALGRLYNSPLHF,TGTGCCAGCAGTCCCGCATTGGGCAGGCTCTATAATTCACCCCTCCACTTT,-,TRBJ1-6,-,TRBV27
CASSFMRSTDTQYF,TGTGCCAGCAGTTTCATGAGGTCCACAGATACGCAGTATTTT,-,TRBJ2-3,-,TRBV28
CASTEGGLAGNMDTQYF,TGTGCCAGCACCGAAGGGGGACTAGCGGGTAATATGGATACGCAGTATTTT,-,TRBJ2-3,TRBD2,TRBV25-1
CSVVVYQETQYF,TGCAGCGTTGTCGTGTACCAAGAGACCCAGTACTTC,-,TRBJ2-5,-,TRBV29-1
CATSEAGQGLTGGYTF,TGTGCCACCAGTGAGGCGGGACAGGGGTTGACAGGTGGCTACACCTTC,-,TRBJ1-2,TRBD1,TRBV24-1
CASSPGQRYGYTF,TGTGCCAGTAGTCCGGGACAGCGCTATGGCTACACCTTC,few,TRBJ1-2,TRBD1,TRBV19
CAWSVPPGSYGYTF,TGTGCCTGGAGTGTACCTCCAGGGTCCTACGGCTACACCTTC,-,TRBJ1-2,-,TRBV30
CASSLYATYNTEAFF,TGCGCCAGCAGCTTGTACGCCACATACAACACTGAAGCTTTCTTT,-,TRBJ1-1,-,TRBV5-1
CASSLWGGGNTEAFF,TGTGCCAGCAGTTTATGGGGAGGAGGGAACACTGAAGCTTTCTTT,-,TRBJ1-1,-,TRBV28
CASSVAVDRPNTGELFF,TGCGCCAGCAGTGTCGCCGTGGACAGACCGAACACCGGGGAGCTGTTTTTT,-,TRBJ2-2,-,TRBV10-1
CASSRVGLAGAYTGELFF,TGTGCCAGTAGTAGAGTGGGACTAGCGGGAGCGTACACCGGGGAGCTGTTTTTT,-,TRBJ2-2,TRBD2,TRBV19
CASRTEAQPQHF,TGTGCCAGCAGGACAGAAGCTCAGCCCCAGCATTTT,-,TRBJ1-5,-,TRBV28
CASSELASGSPGTQYF,TGCGCCAGCAGTGAGTTAGCTAGCGGGAGTCCCGGGACCCAGTACTTC,-,TRBJ2-5,TRBD2,TRBV10-1
CATGANYGYTF,TGTGCCACTGGAGCTAACTATGGCTACACCTTC,-,TRBJ1-2,-,TRBV6-5
CASSFWELEAFF,TGTGCCAGCAGTTTTTGGGAGCTTGAAGCTTTCTTT,-,TRBJ1-1,-,TRBV12-3/TRBV12-4
CASSSGTSGPRGYEQYF,TGTGCCAGTAGCTCGGGGACTAGCGGGCCAAGGGGTTACGAGCAGTACTTC,-,TRBJ2-7,TRBD2,TRBV19
CASSVPMGDEQFF,TGTGCCAGCAGCGTTCCCATGGGCGATGAGCAGTTCTTC,once,TRBJ2-1,-,TRBV9
CASSYRDQPQHF,TGTGCCAGCAGCTACAGGGATCAGCCCCAGCATTTT,-,TRBJ1-5,-,TRBV12-3/TRBV12-4
CASSYRGKLFF,TGTGCCAGCAGTTACCGAGGGAAACTGTTTTTT,-,TRBJ1-4,-,TRBV12-3/TRBV12-4
CASSSYRGQRNEQFF,TGTGCCAGCAGCTCCTACAGGGGGCAGCGGAATGAGCAGTTCTTC,-,TRBJ2-1,TRBD1,TRBV7-6
CASSVATGQGGGTIYF,TGTGCCAGCAGCGTAGCAACAGGACAGGGAGGGGGCACCATATATTTT,-,TRBJ1-3,TRBD1,TRBV9
CASSDMSPLHF,TGTGCCAGCAGTGACATGTCACCCCTCCACTTT,-,TRBJ1-6,-,TRBV6-1
CASSFFSGSGETQYF,TGTGCCAGCAGCTTTTTTAGCGGGAGTGGAGAGACCCAGTACTTC,-,TRBJ2-5,TRBD2,TRBV5-4
CASTSQRDRGPGRPQHF,TGTGCCAGCACCTCCCAGCGGGACAGGGGGCCGGGGAGGCCCCAGCATTTT,-,TRBJ1-5,TRBD1,TRBV27
CASSQDHSYNSPLHF,TGTGCCAGCAGCCAAGACCACTCCTATAATTCACCCCTCCACTTT,few,TRBJ1-6,-,TRBV14